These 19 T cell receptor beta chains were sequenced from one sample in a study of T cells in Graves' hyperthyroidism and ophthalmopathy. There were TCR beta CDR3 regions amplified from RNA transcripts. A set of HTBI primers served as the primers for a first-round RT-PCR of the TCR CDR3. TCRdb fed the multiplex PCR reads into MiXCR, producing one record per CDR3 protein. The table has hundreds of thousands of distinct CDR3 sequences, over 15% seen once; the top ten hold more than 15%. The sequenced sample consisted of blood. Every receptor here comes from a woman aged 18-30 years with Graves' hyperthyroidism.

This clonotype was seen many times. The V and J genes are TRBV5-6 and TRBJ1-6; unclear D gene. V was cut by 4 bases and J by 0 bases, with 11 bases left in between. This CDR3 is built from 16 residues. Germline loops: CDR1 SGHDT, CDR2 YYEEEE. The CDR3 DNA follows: TGTGCCAGCAGCCGTGGGATGAGCTCCTATAATTCACCCCTCCACTTT. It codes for CASSRGMSSYNSPLHF.

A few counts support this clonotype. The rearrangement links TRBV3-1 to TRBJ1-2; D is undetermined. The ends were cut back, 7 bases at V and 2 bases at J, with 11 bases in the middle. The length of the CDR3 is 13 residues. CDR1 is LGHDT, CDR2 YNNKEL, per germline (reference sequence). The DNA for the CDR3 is TGTGCCAGCACCACGGACGGCAACTATGGCTACACCTTC. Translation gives CASTTDGNYGYTF.

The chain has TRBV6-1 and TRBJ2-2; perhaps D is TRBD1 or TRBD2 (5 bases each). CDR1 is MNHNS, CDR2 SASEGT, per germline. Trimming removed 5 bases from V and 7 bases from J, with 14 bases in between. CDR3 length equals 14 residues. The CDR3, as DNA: TGTGCCAGCAGTAGGGACCCGTTGGGCGGGGAGCTGTTTTTT. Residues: CASSRDPLGGELFF.

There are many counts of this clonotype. Here the CDR3 reads CASSQAYEQYF. The CDR3 DNA follows: TGTGCCAGCAGCCAAGCCTACGAGCAGTACTTC. The gene calls are TRBV3-1 and TRBJ2-7; D is undetermined. The germline gives CDR1 LGHDT, CDR2 YNNKEL (reference sequence). V lost 1 base, J lost 2 bases, and 0 bases lay in between. CDR3 size: 11 residues.

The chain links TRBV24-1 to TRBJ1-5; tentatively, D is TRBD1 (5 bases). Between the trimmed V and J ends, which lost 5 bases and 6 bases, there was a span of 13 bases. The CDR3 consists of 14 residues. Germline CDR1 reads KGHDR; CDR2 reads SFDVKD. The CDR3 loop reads CATSGGVGGQPQHF. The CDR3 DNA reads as TGTGCCACCAGTGGGGGGGTTGGGGGTCAGCCCCAGCATTTT.

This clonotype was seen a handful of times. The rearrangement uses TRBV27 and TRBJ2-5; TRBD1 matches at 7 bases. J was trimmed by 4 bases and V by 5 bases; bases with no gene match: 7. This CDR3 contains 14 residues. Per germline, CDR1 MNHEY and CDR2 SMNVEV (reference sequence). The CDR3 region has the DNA TGTGCCAGCAGTAGTGACAGGGTGAGAGAGACCCAGTACTTC. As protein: CASSSDRVRETQYF.

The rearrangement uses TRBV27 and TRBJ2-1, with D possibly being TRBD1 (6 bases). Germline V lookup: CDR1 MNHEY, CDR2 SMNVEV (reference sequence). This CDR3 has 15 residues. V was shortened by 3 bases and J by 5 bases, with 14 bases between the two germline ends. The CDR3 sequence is CASSFGDIADNEQFF. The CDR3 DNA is TGTGCCAGCAGTTTTGGGGACATCGCGGACAATGAGCAGTTCTTC.

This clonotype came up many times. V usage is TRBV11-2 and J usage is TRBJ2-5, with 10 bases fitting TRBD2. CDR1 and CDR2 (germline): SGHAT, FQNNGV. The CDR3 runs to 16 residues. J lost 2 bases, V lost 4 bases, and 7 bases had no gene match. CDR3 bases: TGTGCCAGCAGCTCAGTAGCGGGGGGCAATCAAGAGACCCAGTACTTC. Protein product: CASSSVAGGNQETQYF. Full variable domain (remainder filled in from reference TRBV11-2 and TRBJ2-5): EAGVAQSPRYKIIEKRQSVAFWCNPISGHATLYWYQQILGQGPKLLIQFQNNGVVDDSQLPKDRFSAERLKGVDSTLKIQPAKLEDSAVYLCASSSVAGGNQETQYFGPGTRLLVL.

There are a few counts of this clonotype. The CDR3 region has the DNA TGTGCCAGCAGCCTCTCACAGGGGTATACTTTCTTT. Amino acid sequence: CASSLSQGYTFF. The chain links TRBV7-9 to TRBJ1-1; 7 bases agree with TRBD1. The CDR3 runs 12 residues. With V trimmed by 5 bases and J by 12 bases, 9 bases remained unmatched. In germline, CDR1 is SEHNR, CDR2 FQNEAQ (reference sequence). Together with reference TRBV7-9 and TRBJ1-1, the CDR3 gives the full variable domain: DTGVSQNPRHKITKRGQNVTFRCDPISEHNRLYWYRQTLGQGPEFLTYFQNEAQLEKSRLLSDRFSAERPKGSFSTLEIQRTEQGDSAMYLCASSLSQGYTFFGQGTRLTVV.

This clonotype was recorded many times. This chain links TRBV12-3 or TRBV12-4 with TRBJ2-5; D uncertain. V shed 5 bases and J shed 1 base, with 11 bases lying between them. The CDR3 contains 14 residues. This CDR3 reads CASSPRGLQETQYF. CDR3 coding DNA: TGTGCCAGCAGTCCGCGAGGTCTCCAAGAGACCCAGTACTTC.

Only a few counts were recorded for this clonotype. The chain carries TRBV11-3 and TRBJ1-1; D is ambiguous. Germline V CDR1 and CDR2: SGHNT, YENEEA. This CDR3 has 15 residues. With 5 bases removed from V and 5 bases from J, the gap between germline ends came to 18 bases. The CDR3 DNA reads TGTGCCAGCAGCCAGCAGTCTGGCCCTGGGACTGAAGCTTTCTTT. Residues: CASSQQSGPGTEAFF.

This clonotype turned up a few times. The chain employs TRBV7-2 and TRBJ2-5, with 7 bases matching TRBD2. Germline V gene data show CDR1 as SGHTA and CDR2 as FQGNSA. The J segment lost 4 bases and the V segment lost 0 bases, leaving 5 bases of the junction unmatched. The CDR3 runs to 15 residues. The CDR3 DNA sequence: TGTGCCAGCAGCTTAGCATCCGGGGGGTTAGAGACCCAGTACTTC. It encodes CASSLASGGLETQYF. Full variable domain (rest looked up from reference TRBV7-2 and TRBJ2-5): GAGVSQSPSNKVTEKGKDVELRCDPISGHTALYWYRQSLGQGLEFLIYFQGNSAPDKSGLPSDRFSAERTGGSVSTLTIQRTQQEDSAVYLCASSLASGGLETQYFGPGTRLLVL.

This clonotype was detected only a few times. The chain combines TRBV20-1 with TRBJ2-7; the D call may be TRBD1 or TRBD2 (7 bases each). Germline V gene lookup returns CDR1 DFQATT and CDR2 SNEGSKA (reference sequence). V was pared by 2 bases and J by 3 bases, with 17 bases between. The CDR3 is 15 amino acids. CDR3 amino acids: CSARPKGRGLYEQYF. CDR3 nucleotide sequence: TGCAGTGCTAGACCCAAGGGGAGGGGGCTCTACGAGCAGTACTTC.

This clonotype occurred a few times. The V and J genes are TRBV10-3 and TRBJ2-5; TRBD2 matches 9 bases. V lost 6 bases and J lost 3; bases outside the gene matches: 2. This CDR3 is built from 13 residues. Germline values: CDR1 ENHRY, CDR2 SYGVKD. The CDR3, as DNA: TGTGCCATCAGGGGGACTAGCAAAGAGACCCAGTACTTC. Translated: CAIRGTSKETQYF.

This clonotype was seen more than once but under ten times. Here the CDR3 DNA reads TGTGCCAGCAGCCCGGCGGGTGTTACCGGGGAGCTGTTTTTT. Translating it yields CASSPAGVTGELFF. This rearrangement joins TRBV7-9 to TRBJ2-2; perhaps TRBD2 as D (5 bases). This CDR3 spans 14 amino acids. The V gene lost 5 bases and the J gene lost 5 bases, with 12 bases spanning the gap. The germline CDR1 and CDR2 sequences are SEHNR and FQNEAQ (reference sequence).

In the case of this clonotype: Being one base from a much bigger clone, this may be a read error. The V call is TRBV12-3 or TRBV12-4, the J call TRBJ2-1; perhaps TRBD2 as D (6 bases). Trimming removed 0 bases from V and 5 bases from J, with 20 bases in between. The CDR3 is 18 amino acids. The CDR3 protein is CASSLARDVWGIHNEQFF. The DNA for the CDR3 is TGTGCCAGCAGTTTAGCGCGGGATGTTTGGGGAATTCACAATGAGCAGTTCTTC.

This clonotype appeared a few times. This CDR3 reads CASRQPSYNEQFF. The CDR3, as DNA: TGTGCCAGCAGACAGCCCTCCTACAATGAGCAGTTCTTC. The rearrangement uses TRBV11-2 and TRBJ2-1; D is uncertain. The CDR3 runs to 13 residues. Germline V gene lookup returns CDR1 SGHAT and CDR2 FQNNGV. Trimming took off 6 bases at V and 0 bases at J, with 6 bases between the two ends.

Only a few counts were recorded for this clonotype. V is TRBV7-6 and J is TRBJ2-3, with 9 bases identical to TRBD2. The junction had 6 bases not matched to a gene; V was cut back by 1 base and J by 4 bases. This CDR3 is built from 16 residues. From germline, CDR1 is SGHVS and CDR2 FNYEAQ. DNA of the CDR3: TGTGCCAGCAGCTTAGTGCGGGGGGGCTCCTCAGATACGCAGTATTTT. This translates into CASSLVRGGSSDTQYF.

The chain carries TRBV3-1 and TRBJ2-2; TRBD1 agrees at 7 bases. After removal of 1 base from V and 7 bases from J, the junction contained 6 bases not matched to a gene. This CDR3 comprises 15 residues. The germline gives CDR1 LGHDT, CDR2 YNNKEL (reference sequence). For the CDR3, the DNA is TGTGCCAGCAGCCAAGCTACAGGGGTCGGCGGGGAGCTGTTTTTT. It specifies CASSQATGVGGELFF.